The source of this T cell receptor (beta chain) is a study of the immune and genomic landscape of osteosarcoma (dated by TCRdb to 2020 to 2021). As for the study more broadly: The overall cohort was composed of about 45 pediatric and adult patients with high-grade osteosarcoma, and a median age at diagnosis of about 25 years (range 5-81) was recorded. The goal of the study was to explain why immune checkpoint inhibitors have shown limited clinical activity in osteosarcoma. Osteosarcoma specimens were profiled with whole genome, RNA and T-cell receptor sequencing plus immunohistochemistry and reverse phase protein arrays so that immunogenic potential could be defined. Poor-risk disease was overrepresented in the cohort, as 73% of patients had an unfavorable pathologic response to standard therapy and about 63% had died. In the overall cohort, about 57% of patients were male, and 70% to 85% had localized disease at diagnosis. To characterize the osteosarcoma immunogenomic landscape, the TCR sequencing results were combined with transcriptome, protein array and immunostaining data. Each of a few patients provided two samples from the same tumor site.

TCR beta chain CDR3 regions were immunosequenced with the ImmunoSEQ Assay (Adaptive Biotechnologies). Processing in the source paper ran as follows. TCRB rearrangements, read counts, read proportions and gene usage were exported through the ImmunoSEQ Analyzer platform. T-cell clonality was computed as 1 minus Pielou's evenness on productive rearrangements. In the clonal space homeostasis analysis, clonotypes were binned as rare, small, medium, large or hyperexpanded (0.01 to 1 of the repertoire). TCR productive clonality was compared across immune clusters C1, C2 and C3 using the Wilcoxon rank sum test. The table comes from immuneACCESS by way of TCRdb, which keeps in-frame sequences with V and J called. Part of the clones is missing from these tables; in studies checked, under half for an unresolved V gene and the rest for unknown reasons. That table supplies the V and J calls and clone size; D and trimming were determined from the DNA. This sample comprises more than 10,000 clones, 55% to 75% of them detected only once. The top ten constitute 18% of the sample.

Beyond this particular receptor, the publication reports: TCR productive clonality was greater in the immune-hot C3 cluster than in the cold C1 cluster, although TCR productive clonality remained low overall. Sample size was not determined by any statistical method, because osteosarcoma is rare and all possible samples were collected. Overall, productive TCR clonality was low, with an average of 0.09 and a maximum of 0.3, which suggests limited T-cell clonal expansion. Rather than matched normal tissue, external data from normal skin and healthy peripheral blood provided the clonality benchmarks. In five cases, a single hyperexpanded clone dominated the repertoire, and each of these five cases had fewer than 100 T-cell clonotypes. Alongside the frozen tumor specimens, matched blood was collected from only a couple of patients.

CDR1 and CDR2 are drawn from the germline V gene: LGHNA, YNFKEQ. There are 16 amino acids in the CDR3, from cysteine to phenylalanine inclusive. Kept here is only the CDR3 DNA, which spans 48 bases and is read in frame from base 1. V loses 5 bases of germline sequence and J loses 5 bases, and the interval between the two ends is 18 bases. To note about this clone: The antigen this receptor binds is unknown. It has no much larger one-base neighbor in the sample; base qualities were not kept.

The tumors sampled were post-treatment primary, local recurrence and metastasis specimens taken from patients with a poor prognosis. This sequence uses TRBV4-2 and TRBJ2-2; TRBD2 might be the D gene, on 7 matching bases. This receptor was identified in a human donor with osteosarcoma. Sequences were obtained from osteosarcoma tumor tissue from the lung. The CDR3 protein: CASSSGEGQGTGELFF. The nucleotides are TGTGCCAGCAGCTCGGGGGAGGGCCAGGGGACCGGGGAGCTGTTTTTT.